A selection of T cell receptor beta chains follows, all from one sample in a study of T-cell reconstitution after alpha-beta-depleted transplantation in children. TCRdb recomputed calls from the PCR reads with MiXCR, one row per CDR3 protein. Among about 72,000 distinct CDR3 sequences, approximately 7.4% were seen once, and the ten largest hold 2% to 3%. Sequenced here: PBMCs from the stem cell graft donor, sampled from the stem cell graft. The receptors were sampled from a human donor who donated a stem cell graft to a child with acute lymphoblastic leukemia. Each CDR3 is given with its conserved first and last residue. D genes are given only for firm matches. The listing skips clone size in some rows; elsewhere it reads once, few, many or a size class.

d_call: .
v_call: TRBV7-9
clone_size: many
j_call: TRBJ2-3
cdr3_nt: TGTGCCAGCAGCTTAGCGTCGGCCGCGAGGGATACGCAGTATTTT
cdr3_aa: CASSLASAARDTQYF

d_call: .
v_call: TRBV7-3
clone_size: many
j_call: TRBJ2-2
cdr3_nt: TGTGCCAGCAGCTCCCGGGGGGCTCCCGGGGAGCTGTTTTTT
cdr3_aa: CASSSRGAPGELFF

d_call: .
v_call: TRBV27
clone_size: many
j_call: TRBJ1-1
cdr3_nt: TGTGCCAGCAGTTTATTCGTGAACACTGAAGCTTTCTTT
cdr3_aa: CASSLFVNTEAFF

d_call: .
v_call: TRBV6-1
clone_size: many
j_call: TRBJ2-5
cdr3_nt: TGTGCCAGCGGATCATACGGGGGCCCTCAAGAGACCCAGTACTTC
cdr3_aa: CASGSYGGPQETQYF

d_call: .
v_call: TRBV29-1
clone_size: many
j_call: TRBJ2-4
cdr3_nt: TGCAGCGTTGAAATCCCAACAGGGAGGGACATTCAGTACTTC
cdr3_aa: CSVEIPTGRDIQYF

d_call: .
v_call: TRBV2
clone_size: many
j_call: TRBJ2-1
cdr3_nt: TGTGCCAGCAGTGAACGGCCTGGAGGTGGTTCTGAGCAGTTCTTC
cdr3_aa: CASSERPGGGSEQFF

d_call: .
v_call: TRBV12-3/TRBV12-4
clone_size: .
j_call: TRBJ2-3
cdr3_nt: TGTGCCAGCAGCGTAACGGGGAGTTCAGATACGCAGTATTTT
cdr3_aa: CASSVTGSSDTQYF

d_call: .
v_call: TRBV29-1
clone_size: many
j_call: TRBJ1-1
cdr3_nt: TGCAGCGTTCCTGAAGCTTTCTTT
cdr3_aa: CSVPEAFF

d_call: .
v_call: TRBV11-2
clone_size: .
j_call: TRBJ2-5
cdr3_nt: TGTGCCAGCAGCCGCCCGTGTGCTTACCAAGAGACCCAGTACTTC
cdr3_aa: CASSRPCAYQETQYF

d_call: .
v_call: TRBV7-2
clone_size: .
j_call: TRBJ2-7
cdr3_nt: TGTGCCAGCAGCTTAGAATCCATAGCACCCTACGAGCAGTACTTC
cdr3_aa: CASSLESIAPYEQYF

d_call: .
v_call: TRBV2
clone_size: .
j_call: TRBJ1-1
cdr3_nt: TGTGCCAGCAGGTACGACAGAAACACTGAAGCTTTCTTT
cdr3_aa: CASRYDRNTEAFF

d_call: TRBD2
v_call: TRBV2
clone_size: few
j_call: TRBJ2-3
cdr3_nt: TGTGCCAGCAGCCCCCAGAGCGGGGGGGCCAAGAATACGCAGTATTTT
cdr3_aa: CASSPQSGGAKNTQYF

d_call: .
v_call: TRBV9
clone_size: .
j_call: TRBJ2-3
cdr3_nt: TGTGCCAGCAGCGTAGCGGCCAGGGGTGCAGATACGCAGTATTTT
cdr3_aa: CASSVAARGADTQYF

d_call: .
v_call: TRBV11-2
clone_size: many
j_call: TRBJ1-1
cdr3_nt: TGTGCCAGCAGCTCCCCCGCTGAAGCTTTCTTT
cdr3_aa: CASSSPAEAFF

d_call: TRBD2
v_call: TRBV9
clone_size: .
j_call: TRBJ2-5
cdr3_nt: TGTGCCAGCAGCCCCGGGCCAAGCGGGAGCTGGGAGACCCAGTACTTC
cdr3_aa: CASSPGPSGSWETQYF

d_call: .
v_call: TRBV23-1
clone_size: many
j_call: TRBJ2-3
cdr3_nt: TGCGCCAGCAGTCAATTAGGGCGGCAGATCACAGATACGCAGTATTTT
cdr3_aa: CASSQLGRQITDTQYF

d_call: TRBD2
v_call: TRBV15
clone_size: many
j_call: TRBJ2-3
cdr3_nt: TGTGCCACCAGCAGAGAAGCGGGAGGCCTCGGGGATACGCAGTATTTT
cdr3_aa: CATSREAGGLGDTQYF

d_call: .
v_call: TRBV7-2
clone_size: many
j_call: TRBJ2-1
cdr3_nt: TGTGCCAGCAGTCAGAACACTCTGGGGGGCCAAGGGCAGTTCTTC
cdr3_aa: CASSQNTLGGQGQFF

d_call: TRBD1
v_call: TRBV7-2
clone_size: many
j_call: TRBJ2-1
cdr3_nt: TGTGCCAGCAGCCAACAGGGGAATTACAATGAGCAGTTCTTC
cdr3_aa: CASSQQGNYNEQFF

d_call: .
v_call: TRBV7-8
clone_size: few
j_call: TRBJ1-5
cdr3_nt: TGTGCCAGCAGCCGACAGGAGGGTGGCAATCAGCCCCAGCATTTT
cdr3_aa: CASSRQEGGNQPQHF

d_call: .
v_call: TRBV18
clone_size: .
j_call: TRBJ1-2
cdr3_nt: TGTGCCAGCTCACCACCGAAGCGATTTGTTCGGCAGGGGACTTCTTATGGCTACACCTTC
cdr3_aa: CASSPPKRFVRQGTSYGYTF

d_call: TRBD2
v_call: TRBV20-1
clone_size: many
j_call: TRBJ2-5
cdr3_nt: TGCAGTGCTAGAGATCCGCAGCGGGAGTACGGCCAAGAGACCCAGTACTTC
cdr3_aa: CSARDPQREYGQETQYF

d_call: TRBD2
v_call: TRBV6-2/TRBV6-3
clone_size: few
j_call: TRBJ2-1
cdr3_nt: TGTGCCAGCGTAAAGCGGGAGGGCATGAATGAGCAGTTCTTC
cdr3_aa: CASVKREGMNEQFF